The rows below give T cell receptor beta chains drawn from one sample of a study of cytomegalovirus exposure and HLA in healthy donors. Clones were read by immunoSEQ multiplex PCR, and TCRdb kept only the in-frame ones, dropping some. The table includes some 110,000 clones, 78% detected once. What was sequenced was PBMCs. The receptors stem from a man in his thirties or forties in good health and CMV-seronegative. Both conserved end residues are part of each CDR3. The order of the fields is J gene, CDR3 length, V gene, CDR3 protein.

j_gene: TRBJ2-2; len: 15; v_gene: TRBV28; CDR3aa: CASSSSGVNTGELFF
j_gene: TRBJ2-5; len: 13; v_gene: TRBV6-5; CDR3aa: CASRRGIQETQYF
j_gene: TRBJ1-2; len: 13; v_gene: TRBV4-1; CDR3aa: CASSQEQGFGYTF
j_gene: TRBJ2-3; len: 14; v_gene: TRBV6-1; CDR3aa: CASSVRTRGDTQYF
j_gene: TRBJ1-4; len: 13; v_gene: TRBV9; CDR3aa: CASSGGYNEKLFF
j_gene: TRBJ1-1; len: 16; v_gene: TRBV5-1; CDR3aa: CASSLAAGGVDTEAFF
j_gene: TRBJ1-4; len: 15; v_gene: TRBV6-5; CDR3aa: CASRGQGSTNEKLFF
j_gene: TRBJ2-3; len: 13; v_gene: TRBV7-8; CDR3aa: CASNLAGADTQYF
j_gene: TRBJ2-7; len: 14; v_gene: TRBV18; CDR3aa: CASSPTGPPYEQYF
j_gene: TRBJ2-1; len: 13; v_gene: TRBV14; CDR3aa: CASSQGLGNEQFF
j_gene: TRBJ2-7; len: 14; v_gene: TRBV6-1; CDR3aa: CASSEQGARYEQYF
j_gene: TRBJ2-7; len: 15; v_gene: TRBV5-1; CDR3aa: CASRQSGTGVYEQYF
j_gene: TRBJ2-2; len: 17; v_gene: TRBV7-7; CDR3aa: CASSSDAGSLYTGELFF
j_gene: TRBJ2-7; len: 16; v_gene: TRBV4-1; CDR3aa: CASSHPPDRARDEQYF
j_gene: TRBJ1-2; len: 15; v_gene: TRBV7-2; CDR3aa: CASSSGQGATYGYTF
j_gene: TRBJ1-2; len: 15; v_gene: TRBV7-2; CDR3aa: CASSSGTRGKYGYTF
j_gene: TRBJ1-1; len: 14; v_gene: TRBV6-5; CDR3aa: CASSGRKLNTEAFF
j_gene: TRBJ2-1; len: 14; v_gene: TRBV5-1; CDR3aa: CASSLLTRGNEQFF
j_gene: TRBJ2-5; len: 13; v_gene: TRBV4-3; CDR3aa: CASSDDREETQYF
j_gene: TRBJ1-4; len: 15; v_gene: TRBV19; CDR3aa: CASSTRDRGSEKLFF
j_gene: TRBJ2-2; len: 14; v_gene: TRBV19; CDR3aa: CASSILAVTGELFF
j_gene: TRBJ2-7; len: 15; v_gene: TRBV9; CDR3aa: CASSVKDRPGYEQYF
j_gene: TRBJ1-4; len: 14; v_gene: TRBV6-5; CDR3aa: CASRLGQGGEKLFF
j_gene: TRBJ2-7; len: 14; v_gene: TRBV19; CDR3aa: CASSILAGDNEQYF
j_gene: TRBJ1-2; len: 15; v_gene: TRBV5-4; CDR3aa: CASSAKPRDSYGYTF
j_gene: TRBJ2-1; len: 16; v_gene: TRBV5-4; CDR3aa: CASSLAAGGLYNEQFF
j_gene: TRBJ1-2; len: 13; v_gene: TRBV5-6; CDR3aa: CASSARTGYGYTF
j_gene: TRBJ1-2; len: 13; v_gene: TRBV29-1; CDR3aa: CSVSGGTDYGYTF
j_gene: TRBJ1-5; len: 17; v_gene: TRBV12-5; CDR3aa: CASGLVRGAGDNQPQHF
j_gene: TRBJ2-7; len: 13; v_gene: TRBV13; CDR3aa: CASSLWSDYEQYF
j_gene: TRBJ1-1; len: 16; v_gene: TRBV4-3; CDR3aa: CASSQERGQGDTEAFF
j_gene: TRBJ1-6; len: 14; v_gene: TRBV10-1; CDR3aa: CASSRGHDNSPLHF
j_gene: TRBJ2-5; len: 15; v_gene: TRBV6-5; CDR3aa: CASSSTWGPQETQYF
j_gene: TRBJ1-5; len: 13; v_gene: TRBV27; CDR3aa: CASSFRGNQPQHF
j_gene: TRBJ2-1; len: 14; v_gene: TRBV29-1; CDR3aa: CSATTSGINNEQFF
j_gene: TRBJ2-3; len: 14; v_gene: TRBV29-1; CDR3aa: CSVRTSGDTDTQYF
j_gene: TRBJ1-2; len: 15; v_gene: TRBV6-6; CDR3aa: CASSYASRGEYGYTF
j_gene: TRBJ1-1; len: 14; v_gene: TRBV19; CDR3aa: CASSIWTDYTEAFF
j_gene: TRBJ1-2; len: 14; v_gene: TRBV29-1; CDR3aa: CSAARTGGEYGYTF
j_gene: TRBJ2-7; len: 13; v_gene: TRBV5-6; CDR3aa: CASRFVGVDEQYF
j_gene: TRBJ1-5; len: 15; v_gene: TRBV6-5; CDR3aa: CASSSDRGQRQPQHF
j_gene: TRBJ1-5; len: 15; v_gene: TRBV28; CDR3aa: CASSFSGGSNQPQHF
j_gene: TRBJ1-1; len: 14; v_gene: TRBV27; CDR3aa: CASSLSGSYTEAFF
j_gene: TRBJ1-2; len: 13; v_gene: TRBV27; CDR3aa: CASSTRGGSGYTF
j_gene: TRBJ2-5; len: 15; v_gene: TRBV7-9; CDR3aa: CASSQKRGAQETQYF
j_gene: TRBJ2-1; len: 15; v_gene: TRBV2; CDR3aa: CASRLDRGRYNEQFF
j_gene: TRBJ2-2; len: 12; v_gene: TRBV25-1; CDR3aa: CASREGAGELFF
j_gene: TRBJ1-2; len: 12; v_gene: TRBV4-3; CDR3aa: CASSQEGRGYTF
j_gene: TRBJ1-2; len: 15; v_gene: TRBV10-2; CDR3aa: CATQRPGQGNYGYTF
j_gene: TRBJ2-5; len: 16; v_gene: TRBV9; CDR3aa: CASSVEIRSFQETQYF
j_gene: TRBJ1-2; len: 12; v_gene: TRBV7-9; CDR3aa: CASQGASHGYTF
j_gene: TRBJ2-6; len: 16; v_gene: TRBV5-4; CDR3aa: CASVPGQATGANVLTF
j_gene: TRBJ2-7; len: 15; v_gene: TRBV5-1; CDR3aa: CASSETGGFTYEQYF
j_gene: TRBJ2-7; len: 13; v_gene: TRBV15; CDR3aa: CATSRDLVDEQYF